This T cell receptor beta chain comes out of a study of CD8+CD57+ T cells in acquired aplastic anemia. This CDR3 is 14 amino acids long. V lost 2 bases to trimming and J lost 3 bases, with 9 bases between them. Germline CDR1 MDHEN, CDR2 SYDVKM. TCR beta VDJ and CDR3 profiles were obtained from a genomic DNA template. From the reads, TCRdb called clonotypes with MiXCR, one entry per CDR3 protein. The sample contains 260,000 or so distinct CDR3 sequences, approximately 45% of which appear only once. Study-level points and caveats: Patients and controls were found to share 25 to 30 CD8+ CDR3 sequences.

Patients selected for sequencing had displayed CD8+CD57+ cell expansion by flow cytometry. As for this clonotype: Its antigen is still unknown.

This TCR was recovered from a human donor with aplastic anemia. Sequences were obtained from sorted CD4+, CD8+, or CD8+CD57+ T cells (not recorded which) from PBMCs. The chain links TRBV28 to TRBJ2-3; D unresolved. This CDR3 is CASSLALGTDTQYF. The DNA for the CDR3 is TGTGCCAGCAGTTTAGCCCTGGGGACAGATACGCAGTATTTT.